This entry describes one T cell receptor beta chain. The antigen is undetermined. Each sample used at least 6 million PBMCs. Total RNA amounts of at least 5.5 micrograms were extracted per sample. This CDR3 has 20 residues. The J segment lost 3 bases and the V segment lost 2 bases, leaving 20 bases of the junction unmatched. CDR1 SGHAT and CDR2 FQNNGV come from the germline V gene. A second PCR, run for 7 to 11 cycles, used a sample-barcoded 5' primer plus a J-beta primer mix. From the 5' RACE reads, TCRdb called clonotypes with MiXCR, one entry per CDR3 protein. The sample yields roughly 1,500,000 distinct CDR3 sequences, around 42% seen once. The data were taken from a study of blood T cells in healthy people across ages. The study, taken as a whole, reports: Long-lived donors had more naive CD4+ cells and higher diversity than aged donors.

This clonotype originated in a woman aged 18-29 years in good health. V gene TRBV11-2 combines with J gene TRBJ1-2, with 8 nucleotides matching TRBD1. Sequenced material: blood. CDR3 bases: TGTGCCAGCAGCTTAAATATAAATCCTTTCAGGGACAGGAGCGACTATGGCTACACCTTC. Translated, it gives CASSLNINPFRDRSDYGYTF.